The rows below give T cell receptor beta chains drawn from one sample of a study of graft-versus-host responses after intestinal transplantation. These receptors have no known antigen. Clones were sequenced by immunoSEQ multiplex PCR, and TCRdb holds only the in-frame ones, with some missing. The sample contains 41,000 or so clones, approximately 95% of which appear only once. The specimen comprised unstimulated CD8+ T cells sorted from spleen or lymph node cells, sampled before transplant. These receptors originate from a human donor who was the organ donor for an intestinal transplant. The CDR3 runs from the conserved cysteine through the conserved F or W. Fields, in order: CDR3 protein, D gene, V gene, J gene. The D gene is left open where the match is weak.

CASSPMDTFNQPQHF	NA	TRBV7-8	TRBJ1-5
CASSQQTSGGANEQFF	TRBD2	TRBV4-3	TRBJ2-1
CASSWVHNGDFYEQYF	NA	TRBV7-2	TRBJ2-7
CASSPTGDAYEQYF	TRBD1	TRBV13	TRBJ2-7
CASSLGGDSYNEQFF	NA	TRBV7-9	TRBJ2-1
CASSIDRAQPQHF	NA	TRBV19	TRBJ1-5
CASSLGDRLPSPYLYNEQFF	TRBD1	TRBV5-1	TRBJ2-1
CASRLVRGAGANVLTF	NA	TRBV7-9	TRBJ2-6
CASARGSGGPRGTDTQYF	TRBD2	TRBV10-2	TRBJ2-3
CASPAGTRGQGGYQPQHF	TRBD1	TRBV27	TRBJ1-5
CASSIEGHSPLHF	NA	TRBV19	TRBJ1-6
CASSLYRREPSMNTEAFF	NA	TRBV7-3	TRBJ1-1
CASSLDDRPNYGYTF	NA	TRBV7-9	TRBJ1-2
CASSLAPGGNTGELFF	TRBD1	TRBV11-1	TRBJ2-2
CASSSLPEFIYSDTQYF	NA	TRBV4-3	TRBJ2-3
CASSATGTEQFF	NA	TRBV9	TRBJ2-1
CASSSGGTSGAGWDTQYF	TRBD2	TRBV5-6	TRBJ2-3
CASSHPSGSSYNEQFF	TRBD2	TRBV4-1	TRBJ2-1
CACRDGVYYGYTF	NA	TRBV19	TRBJ1-2
CASGTGTVYEQYF	NA	TRBV13	TRBJ2-7
CASSEKGLADEQFF	TRBD2	TRBV5-5	TRBJ2-1
CASSHSGGLAGGQGYNEQFF	TRBD2	TRBV27	TRBJ2-1
CASSPFPGTAHLYGYTF	TRBD1	TRBV4-1	TRBJ1-2
CASSLWDSGGLYEQYF	TRBD2	TRBV5-8	TRBJ2-7
CASSPPLTGTGQTPLHF	TRBD1	TRBV9	TRBJ1-6
CASSVVLRASYNEQFF	NA	TRBV9	TRBJ2-1
CASSPGQGGYEQYF	TRBD1	TRBV13	NA
CASSLTGYEQYF	NA	TRBV5-6	TRBJ2-7
CASSEWSGAEAFF	NA	TRBV25-1	TRBJ1-1
CATSPGQYYNEQFF	TRBD1	TRBV15	TRBJ2-1
CASSPGGLHTDTQYF	NA	TRBV11-2	TRBJ2-3
CASSLGTGGNTEAFF	TRBD1	TRBV7-9	TRBJ1-1
CASSLGQGDEQYF	TRBD1	TRBV5-6	TRBJ2-7
CASRQIGYSYNEQFF	NA	TRBV27	TRBJ2-1
CASSRIGTSGGPKRETQYF	TRBD2	TRBV13	TRBJ2-5
CASSQGGNEQFF	NA	TRBV4-3	TRBJ2-1
CASSLYTGDRYGYTF	TRBD1	TRBV28	TRBJ1-2
CASSLLAGGRTDTQYF	TRBD2	TRBV7-8	TRBJ2-3
CASSYRGSYEQYF	TRBD1	TRBV27	TRBJ2-7
CASSDTYEQYF	NA	TRBV2	TRBJ2-7
CASSSIAGGAKGRSYEQYF	TRBD2	TRBV5-6	TRBJ2-7
CASSPREDRFPYNSPLHF	TRBD1	TRBV27	TRBJ1-6
CASSLASGGPSTGELFF	TRBD2	TRBV7-6	TRBJ2-2
CASSQEGGLAGNTYNEQFF	TRBD2	TRBV14	TRBJ2-1
CASSLAVLGTFYNEQFF	NA	TRBV5-1	TRBJ2-1